Described below is a single T cell receptor (beta chain) sequence and its context. The data were taken from a study of T cell responses to AZD1222 COVID-19 vaccine. This table comes from immunoSEQ multiplex PCR, and its TCRdb copy is limited to in-frame clones, with some not included. The data show 130,000 or so clones, roughly 93% seen once. Trimming stripped 7 bases from V and 6 bases from J, with 19 bases between. The V gene's germline CDR1 is SEHNR and CDR2 FQNEAQ (reference sequence). The CDR3 totals 15 residues. The rearrangement uses TRBV7-9 and TRBJ2-1; the D gene is possibly TRBD2 (5 bases). This specimen was peripheral blood, taken on day 0 of MenACWY control vaccination. The sequence was obtained from an adult in good health. CDR3 in amino acids: CASTPPTKEGNEQFF. The CDR3 DNA is TGTGCCAGCACCCCCCCGACGAAAGAGGGCAATGAGCAGTTCTTC.